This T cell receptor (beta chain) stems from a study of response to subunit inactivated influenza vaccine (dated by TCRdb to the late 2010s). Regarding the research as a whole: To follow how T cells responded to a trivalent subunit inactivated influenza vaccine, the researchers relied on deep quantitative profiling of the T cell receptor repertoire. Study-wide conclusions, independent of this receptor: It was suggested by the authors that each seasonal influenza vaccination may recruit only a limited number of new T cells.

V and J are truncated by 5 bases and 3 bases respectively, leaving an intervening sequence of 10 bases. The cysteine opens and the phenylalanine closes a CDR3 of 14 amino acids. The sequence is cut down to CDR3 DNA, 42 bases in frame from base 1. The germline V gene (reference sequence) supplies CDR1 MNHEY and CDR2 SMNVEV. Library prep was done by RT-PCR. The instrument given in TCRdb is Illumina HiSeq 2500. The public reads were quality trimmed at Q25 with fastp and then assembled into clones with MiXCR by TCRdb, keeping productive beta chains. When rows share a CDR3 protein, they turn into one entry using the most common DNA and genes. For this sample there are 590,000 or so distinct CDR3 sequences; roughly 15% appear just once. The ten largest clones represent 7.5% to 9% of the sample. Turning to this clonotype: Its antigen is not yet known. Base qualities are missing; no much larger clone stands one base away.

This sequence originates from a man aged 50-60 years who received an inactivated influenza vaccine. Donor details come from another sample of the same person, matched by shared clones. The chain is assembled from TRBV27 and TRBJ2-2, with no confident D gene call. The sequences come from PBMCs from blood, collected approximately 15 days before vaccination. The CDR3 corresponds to CASSLRVHTGELFF. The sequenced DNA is TGTGCCAGCAGTCTAAGGGTTCACACCGGGGAGCTGTTTTTT.